Given below is one T cell receptor (beta chain) in context. The assay was run at deep level. The repertoire was sequenced with immunoSEQ multiplex PCR; TCRdb's copy has only in-frame clones and lacks some. This sample has about 2.3 million clones, with about 90% found just once. This sample stems from a study of shared clonotypes between healthy human individuals. The CDR3 is made up of 16 amino acids. Deletions cut 7 bases from V and 4 bases from J, with 20 bases between. Germline loops: CDR1 SGHVS, CDR2 FQNEAQ. The sequencing input was naive CD4+ T cells from PBMCs. The subset: CD45RA+ positively selected. The chain links TRBV7-8 to TRBJ1-3; D is ambiguous. The source of this sequence is a man aged 18-30 years in good health. Some clones in this sample may be carry-over from other donors' samples. CDR3 amino acids: CASTPSRVQGGNTIYF. The CDR3 DNA reads TGTGCCAGCACCCCCTCGAGGGTGCAAGGCGGAAACACCATATATTTT.